This entry lists 30 T cell receptor beta chains sequenced from one sample in a study of blood T cell repertoires in COVID-19. TCRdb's table, derived via immunoSEQ multiplex PCR, lists solely in-frame clones and lacks some. The repertoire holds fewer than 350,000 clones, around nine tenths seen once, with just under 9% in the top ten. The sequencing input was peripheral blood. All receptors derive from a man aged 35 to 55 with active or convalescent COVID-19.

The chain uses TRBV5-1 and TRBJ2-1, with D perhaps TRBD2 (5 bases). The V end was cut by 2 bases, the J end by 7 bases, with 16 bases between. Germline V gives CDR1 SGHRS, CDR2 YFSETQ. The CDR3 is made up of 15 amino acids. The CDR3 DNA reads as TGCGCCAGCAGCTTCAGTAGTGGGAGTCGGAATGAGCAGTTCTTC. Protein product: CASSFSSGSRNEQFF.

The chain couples TRBV7-5 to TRBJ1-1; the table's D call, TRBD1, was not checked against the DNA. TRBV7-5 is described as a pseudogene. The CDR3 runs 14 residues. In DNA form, the CDR3 reads TGTGTCAGAAGCTTCGGACACCGCTACACTGAAGCTTTCTTT. Translated, it gives CVRSFGHRYTEAFF.

DNA of the CDR3: TGTGCCCTGTCTGGACTAGCGGCCTACGAGCAGTACTTC. It specifies CALSGLAAYEQYF. This chain links TRBV30 with TRBJ2-7; TRBD2 agrees at 10 bases. This CDR3 has 13 amino acids. Germline V gene sequence: CDR1 GTSNPN, CDR2 SVGIG (reference sequence). J gave up 2 bases and V 8 bases, and 6 bases lay outside the gene matches.

The rearrangement links TRBV28 to TRBJ1-2; D not resolved. This CDR3 is built from 16 residues. From germline, CDR1 is MDHEN and CDR2 SYDVKM. Trimming stripped 3 bases from V and 4 bases from J, with 18 bases between. DNA for the CDR3: TGTGCCAGCAGTTTGGGGTGGAGGGCAGATAGCTATGGCTACACCTTC. As protein: CASSLGWRADSYGYTF.

The genes are TRBV4-1 and TRBJ1-6; a weak D match, TRBD1 (5 bases). Germline V gene sequence: CDR1 MGHRA, CDR2 YSYEKL. V dropped 1 base and J dropped 9 bases, with 16 bases sitting between them. This CDR3 has 16 residues. The CDR3 sequence: CASSQARSGGSSPLHF. The DNA for the CDR3 is TGCGCCAGCAGCCAAGCCAGGTCCGGGGGAAGTTCACCCCTCCACTTT.

There are a few counts of this clone. This chain joins TRBV18 and TRBJ1-5, with 8 bases fitting TRBD1. CDR3 length: 14 amino acids. Per germline, CDR1 KGHSH and CDR2 LQKENI. The ends lost 3 bases at V and 5 bases at J; junction bases unmatched: 3. CDR3 coding DNA: TGTGCCAGCTCACCGAACAGGGGGTATCAGCCCCAGCATTTT. It specifies CASSPNRGYQPQHF.

This clone appeared once. This rearrangement joins TRBV19 to TRBJ2-2; the match to TRBD2 covers 11 bases. The J segment lost 5 bases and the V segment lost 3 bases, leaving 26 bases of the junction unmatched. The CDR3 is 23 residues long. Germline V gives CDR1 LNHDA, CDR2 SQIVND (reference sequence). The CDR3 loop reads CASSIFPGRLAGFSQSGTGELFF. The CDR3 DNA reads as TGTGCCAGTAGTATTTTCCCCGGCCGACTAGCGGGGTTTAGCCAAAGTGGGACCGGGGAGCTGTTTTTT.

The gene calls are TRBV7-2 and TRBJ1-4; 7 bases align to TRBD1. Germline V lookup: CDR1 SGHTA, CDR2 FQGNSA. V was pared by 6 bases and J by 3 bases, with 4 bases of the junction left unmatched. The CDR3 is 14 amino acids. The CDR3 nucleotides read TGTGCCAGCAGTTTGGGACAGCCTAATGAAAAACTGTTTTTT. It encodes CASSLGQPNEKLFF.

This clone has only a few counts. The chain joins TRBV5-1 to TRBJ2-4; perhaps TRBD2 as D (6 bases). V lost 0 bases and J 8 bases, leaving 15 bases between the germline ends. The germline V gene has CDR1 SGHRS and CDR2 YFSETQ. The CDR3 totals 15 residues. In nucleotides, the CDR3 is TGCGCCAGCAGCTTGGCGGGGCTAGCGAGGGACATTCAGTACTTC. Translated, it gives CASSLAGLARDIQYF.

V usage is TRBV5-1 and J usage is TRBJ2-7; 11 nucleotides align to TRBD2. The CDR3 has 15 amino acids. V shed 2 bases, J shed 2 bases, and the junction held 3 bases outside the gene matches. The germline V gene has CDR1 SGHRS and CDR2 YFSETQ. CDR3 in amino acids: CASSLRLAGTYEQYF. The CDR3 region has the DNA TGCGCCAGCAGCTTAAGACTAGCGGGGACCTACGAGCAGTACTTC.

The chain carries TRBV6-2 or TRBV6-3 and TRBJ2-7; D is unclear. Germline V gene lookup returns CDR1 MNHEY and CDR2 SVGEGT. The ends were cut back, 2 bases at V and 6 bases at J, with 5 bases in the middle. The CDR3 sequence is 11 residues long. The CDR3 DNA reads as TGTGCCAGCAGTTACCGAGCCGAGCAGTACTTC. Its translation: CASSYRAEQYF.

J is TRBJ2-7 and V is TRBV27; the D gene is possibly TRBD1 (5 bases). V gave up 0 bases and J gave up 2 bases, with 14 bases separating them. Germline V gene lookup returns CDR1 MNHEY and CDR2 SMNVEV (reference sequence). The CDR3 covers 16 residues. CDR3 residues: CASSLSGTGAAYEQYF. As DNA, the CDR3 is TGTGCCAGCAGTTTATCAGGTACAGGCGCTGCCTACGAGCAGTACTTC.

This clone was recorded once. The chain carries TRBV6-5 and TRBJ2-7; D gene unclear. Trimming shortened V by 6 bases and J by 3 bases, and 15 bases separated the two germline ends. CDR3 size: 14 residues. Germline V gives CDR1 MNHEY, CDR2 SVGAGI. The chain's CDR3 is CASRQAPYNYEQYF. The DNA of the CDR3 is TGTGCCAGCAGGCAGGCTCCCTACAACTACGAGCAGTACTTC.

The chain has TRBV5-4 and TRBJ2-3; TRBD1 agrees at 9 bases. The V gene's germline CDR1 is SGHNT and CDR2 YYREEE (reference sequence). The V segment lost 4 bases and the J segment 4 bases; nucleotides outside the gene matches: 4. This CDR3 spans 14 amino acids. The CDR3 loop reads CASSRRQGADTQYF. The CDR3 coding sequence is TGTGCCAGCAGCCGACGACAGGGGGCAGATACGCAGTATTTT.

The CDR3 nucleotides are TGCGCCAGCAGCTTGGAGGGGAGGGGATGGAGTGAGCAGTACTTC. Protein product: CASSLEGRGWSEQYF. The rearrangement uses TRBV5-1 and TRBJ2-7, with TRBD2 matching over 7 bases. Germline CDR1 reads SGHRS; CDR2 reads YFSETQ. The CDR3 has 15 residues. Germline trimming cut 0 bases from V and 7 bases from J; bases unmatched to any gene: 10.

V gene TRBV5-1 combines with J gene TRBJ2-1, with 8 bases fitting TRBD1. The V segment lost 0 bases and the J segment 7 bases; nucleotides outside the gene matches: 9. Germline CDR1 reads SGHRS; CDR2 reads YFSETQ. The CDR3 is made up of 16 amino acids. The chain's CDR3 is CASSLGRQGRGNEQFF. CDR3 coding DNA: TGCGCCAGCAGCTTGGGGAGACAGGGGCGCGGGAATGAGCAGTTCTTC.

The V gene is TRBV10-3, the J gene TRBJ1-5; D unclear. Trimming left V 6 bases short and J 4 bases short, with 7 bases between. There are 12 residues in the CDR3. The germline CDR1 and CDR2 sequences are ENHRY and SYGVKD. As DNA, the CDR3 is TGTGCCATCAGCACAGCTAATCAGCCCCAGCATTTT. This encodes CAISTANQPQHF.

The chain is built from TRBV10-3 and TRBJ1-2; D gene unclear. The CDR3 covers 13 residues. The V end was cut by 4 bases, the J end by 5 bases, with 11 bases between. Germline CDR1 is ENHRY and CDR2 is SYGVKD. The CDR3 region has the DNA TGTGCCATCAGTGGACAAACCATTTATGGCTACACCTTC. Its protein product is CAISGQTIYGYTF.

The table lists this clone with a count of one. The chain recombines TRBV5-4 with TRBJ1-2, with D uncertain. This CDR3 contains 12 residues. Trimming shortened V by 1 base and J by 7 bases, and 8 bases separated the two germline ends. CDR1 and CDR2 from the germline V gene are SGHNT and YYREEE (reference sequence). The CDR3 bases are TGTGCCAGCAGCTTGTTCCGGGGTGGCTACACCTTC. Protein sequence: CASSLFRGGYTF.

This clone was counted between two and nine times. The V gene is TRBV19, the J gene TRBJ2-5; 10 positions match TRBD1. Germline V CDR1 and CDR2: LNHDA, SQIVND (reference sequence). The CDR3 covers 18 residues. V was pared by 3 bases and J by 3 bases, with 13 bases of the junction left unmatched. The CDR3 sequence is CASSMYLFSGQGKETQYF. The CDR3, as DNA: TGTGCCAGTAGTATGTATCTGTTTTCGGGACAGGGGAAAGAGACCCAGTACTTC.

This sequence joins TRBV11-2 and TRBJ2-7, with D possibly matching TRBD2 (5 bases). CDR1 and CDR2 from the germline V gene are SGHAT and FQNNGV. The CDR3 totals 14 residues. V dropped 6 bases and J dropped 0 bases, with 12 bases sitting between them. The CDR3 loop reads CASRVRRGSYEQYF. CDR3 bases: TGTGCCAGCAGAGTGCGCCGGGGCTCCTACGAGCAGTACTTC.

The J gene is TRBJ1-2, the V gene TRBV7-9, with a possible D match to TRBD1 (5 bases). The CDR3 consists of 13 residues. The V end lost 1 base, the J end lost 10 bases, and 13 bases lay between the germline ends. In germline, CDR1 is SEHNR, CDR2 FQNEAQ (reference sequence). CDR3 sequence reads: CASSLGQHYYYTF. CDR3 sequence (DNA): TGTGCCAGCAGCTTAGGACAGCACTATTACTACACCTTC.

The chain carries TRBV5-1 and TRBJ2-1; 8 bases match TRBD2. Trimming took 3 bases from V and 2 from J; bases not matched to a gene: 1. CDR3 length: 14 residues. Germline CDR1 is SGHRS and CDR2 is YFSETQ. The CDR3 DNA follows: TGCGCCAGCAGCTCGGGGGGGACCTACAATGAGCAGTTCTTC. Protein product: CASSSGGTYNEQFF.

The chain is built from TRBV9 and TRBJ1-2, with 8 bases lining up with TRBD1. Losses at the gene ends were 3 bases for V and 3 bases for J; bases not matched to a gene: 13. The CDR3 loop spans 17 amino acids. Germline CDR1 and CDR2: SGDLS and YYNGEE. DNA for the CDR3: TGTGCCAGCAGCGCCAGCCGACAGGGGTATATGTACTATGGCTACACCTTC. This sequence encodes CASSASRQGYMYYGYTF.

The rearrangement uses TRBV29-1 and TRBJ2-1; 15 nucleotides line up with TRBD2. In germline, CDR1 is SQVTM, CDR2 ANQGSEA. The CDR3 runs 14 residues. Trimming at V came to 6 bases and at J to 12 bases, leaving 9 bases not matched to a gene. The CDR3 sequence: CSVVGPGLAGGQFF. For the CDR3, the DNA is TGCAGCGTAGTTGGTCCGGGACTAGCGGGGGGGCAGTTCTTC.

This clone showed up just a few times. V and J are TRBV2 and TRBJ1-2, with a weak D call TRBD1 (6 bases). Trimming took off 2 bases at V and 5 bases at J, with 12 bases between the two ends. Germline V CDR1 and CDR2: SNHLY, FYNNEI. CDR3 length equals 14 residues. The CDR3 DNA reads as TGTGCCAGCAGTGAACAGGGACAAACATATGGCTACACCTTC. Encoded protein: CASSEQGQTYGYTF. Combining the CDR3 with reference TRBV2 and TRBJ1-2 gives the whole variable domain EPEVTQTPSHQVTQMGQEVILRCVPISNHLYFYWYRQILGQKVEFLVSFYNNEISEKSEIFDDQFSVERPDGSNFTLKIRSTKLEDSAMYFCASSEQGQTYGYTFGSGTRLTVV.

This sequence joins TRBV10-2 and TRBJ1-1; the match to TRBD1 covers 9 bases. The V gene's germline CDR1 is WSHSY and CDR2 SAAADI. After removal of 2 bases from V and 6 bases from J, the junction contained 7 bases not matched to a gene. The CDR3 covers 15 residues. The CDR3 bases are TGCGCCAGCAGTGAGCAGGGACAGGGCCCTGCTGAAGCTTTCTTT. Amino acids: CASSEQGQGPAEAFF.

The genes are TRBV10-3 and TRBJ1-1; D gene unclear. Germline V gives CDR1 ENHRY, CDR2 SYGVKD. V was clipped by 2 bases and J by 1 base, with 8 bases between them. The CDR3 is 14 residues long. The CDR3 DNA follows: TGTGCCATCAGTGAGATCGGCGGGAACACTGAAGCTTTCTTT. Encoded protein: CAISEIGGNTEAFF.

This clone has only one observation. The chain uses TRBV5-6 and TRBJ1-3; TRBD1 matches 9 bases. This CDR3 has 15 amino acids. Trimming took 3 bases from V and 4 from J; bases not matched to a gene: 5. The germline V gene has CDR1 SGHDT and CDR2 YYEEEE. The CDR3 is CASSWGTGQGNTIYF. As DNA, the CDR3 is TGTGCCAGCAGCTGGGGGACAGGGCAGGGAAACACCATATATTTT.

V and J are TRBV4-1 and TRBJ2-7, with 9 positions matching TRBD1. The germline V gene has CDR1 MGHRA and CDR2 YSYEKL. The V segment lost 3 bases and the J segment 2 bases; nucleotides outside the gene matches: 8. This CDR3 region has 16 residues. The CDR3 here is CASSQEQGALAYEQYF. The CDR3 DNA sequence: TGCGCCAGCAGCCAGGAACAGGGGGCACTCGCCTACGAGCAGTACTTC.